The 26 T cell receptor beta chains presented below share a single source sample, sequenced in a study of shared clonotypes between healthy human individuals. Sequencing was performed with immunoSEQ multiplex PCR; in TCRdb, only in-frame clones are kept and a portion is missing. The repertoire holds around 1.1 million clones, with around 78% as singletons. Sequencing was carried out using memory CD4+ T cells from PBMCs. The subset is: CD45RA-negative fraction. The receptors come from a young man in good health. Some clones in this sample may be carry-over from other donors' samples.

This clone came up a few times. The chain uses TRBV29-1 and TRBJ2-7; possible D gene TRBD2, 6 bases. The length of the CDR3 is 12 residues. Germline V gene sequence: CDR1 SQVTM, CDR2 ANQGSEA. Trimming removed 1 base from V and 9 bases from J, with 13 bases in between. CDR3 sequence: CSVEGSLGGQYF. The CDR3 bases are TGCAGCGTTGAAGGGAGTCTCGGGGGGCAGTACTTC.

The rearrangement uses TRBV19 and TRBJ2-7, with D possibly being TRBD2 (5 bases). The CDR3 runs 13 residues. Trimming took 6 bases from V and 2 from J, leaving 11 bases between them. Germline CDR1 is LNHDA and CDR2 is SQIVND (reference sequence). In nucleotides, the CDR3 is TGTGCCAGTAGCCCAGCGGCCACCTACGAGCAGTACTTC. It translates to CASSPAATYEQYF. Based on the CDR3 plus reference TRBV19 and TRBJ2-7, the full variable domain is DGGITQSPKYLFRKEGQNVTLSCEQNLNHDAMYWYRQDPGQGLRLIYYSQIVNDFQKGDIAEGYSVSREKKESFPLTVTSAQKNPTAFYLCASSPAATYEQYFGPGTRLTVT.

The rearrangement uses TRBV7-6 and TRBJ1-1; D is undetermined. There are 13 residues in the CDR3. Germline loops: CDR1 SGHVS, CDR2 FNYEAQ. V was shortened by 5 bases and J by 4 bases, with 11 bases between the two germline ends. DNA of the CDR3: TGTGCCAGCAGCCCCGCGGGGTTCACTGAAGCTTTCTTT. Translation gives CASSPAGFTEAFF.

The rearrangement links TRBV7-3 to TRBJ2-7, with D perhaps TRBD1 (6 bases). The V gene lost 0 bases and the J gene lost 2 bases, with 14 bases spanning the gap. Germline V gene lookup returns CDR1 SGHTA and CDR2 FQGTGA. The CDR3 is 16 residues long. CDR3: CASSLTWHRVPYEQYF. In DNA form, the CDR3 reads TGTGCCAGCAGCTTAACTTGGCACAGGGTCCCCTACGAGCAGTACTTC.

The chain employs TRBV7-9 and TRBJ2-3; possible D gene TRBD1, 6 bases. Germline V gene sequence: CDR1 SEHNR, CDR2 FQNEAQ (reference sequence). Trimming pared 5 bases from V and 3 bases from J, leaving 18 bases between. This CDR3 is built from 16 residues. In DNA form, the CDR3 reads TGTGCCAGCAGCCGACTTGGGGGCCGAAGTACAGATACGCAGTATTTT. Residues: CASSRLGGRSTDTQYF. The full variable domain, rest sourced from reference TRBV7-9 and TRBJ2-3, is DTGVSQNPRHKITKRGQNVTFRCDPISEHNRLYWYRQTLGQGPEFLTYFQNEAQLEKSRLLSDRFSAERPKGSFSTLEIQRTEQGDSAMYLCASSRLGGRSTDTQYFGPGTRLTVL.

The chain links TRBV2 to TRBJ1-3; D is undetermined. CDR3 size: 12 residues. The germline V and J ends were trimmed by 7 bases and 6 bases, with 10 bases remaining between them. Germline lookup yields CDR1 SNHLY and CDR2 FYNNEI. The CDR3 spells CASKRNENTIYF. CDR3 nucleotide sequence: TGTGCCAGCAAAAGGAACGAAAACACCATATATTTT.

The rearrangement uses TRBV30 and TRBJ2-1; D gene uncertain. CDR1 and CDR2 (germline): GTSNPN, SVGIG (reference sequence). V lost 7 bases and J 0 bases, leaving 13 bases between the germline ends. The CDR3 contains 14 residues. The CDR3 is CASLRWRSYNEQFF. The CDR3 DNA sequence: TGTGCCTCCCTGAGGTGGCGCTCCTACAATGAGCAGTTCTTC.

CDR3 bases: TGTGCCAGCAGTGAATATAGCCTGAACACTGAAGCTTTCTTT. Translating it yields CASSEYSLNTEAFF. The chain joins TRBV25-1 to TRBJ1-1; D call uncertain. V was cut by 0 bases and J by 0 bases, with 5 bases left in between. Germline V lookup: CDR1 MGHDK, CDR2 SYGVNS. The CDR3 runs 14 residues.

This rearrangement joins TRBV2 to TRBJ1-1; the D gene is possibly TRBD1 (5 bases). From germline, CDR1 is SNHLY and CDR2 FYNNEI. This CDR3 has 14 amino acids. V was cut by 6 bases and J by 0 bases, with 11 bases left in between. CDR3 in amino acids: CASSWTPLNTEAFF. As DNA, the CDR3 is TGTGCCAGCAGCTGGACACCTCTGAACACTGAAGCTTTCTTT. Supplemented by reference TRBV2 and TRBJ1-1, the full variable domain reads EPEVTQTPSHQVTQMGQEVILRCVPISNHLYFYWYRQILGQKVEFLVSFYNNEISEKSEIFDDQFSVERPDGSNFTLKIRSTKLEDSAMYFCASSWTPLNTEAFFGQGTRLTVV.

CDR3 in amino acids: CASSLPTGSGNTIYF. The CDR3 DNA reads as TGTGCCAGCAGTTTACCGACAGGGTCCGGAAACACCATATATTTT. V is TRBV28 and J is TRBJ1-3, with 7 bases identical to TRBD1. The V segment lost 2 bases and the J segment 4 bases; nucleotides outside the gene matches: 5. The CDR3 loop spans 15 amino acids. Germline assignment: CDR1 MDHEN and CDR2 SYDVKM.

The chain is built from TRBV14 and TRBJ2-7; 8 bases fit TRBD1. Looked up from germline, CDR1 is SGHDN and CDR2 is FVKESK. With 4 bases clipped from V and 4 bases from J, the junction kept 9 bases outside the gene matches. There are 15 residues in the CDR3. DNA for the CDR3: TGTGCCAGCAGCCGCGGGACAGGCAGTAGGTACGAGCAGTACTTC. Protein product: CASSRGTGSRYEQYF.

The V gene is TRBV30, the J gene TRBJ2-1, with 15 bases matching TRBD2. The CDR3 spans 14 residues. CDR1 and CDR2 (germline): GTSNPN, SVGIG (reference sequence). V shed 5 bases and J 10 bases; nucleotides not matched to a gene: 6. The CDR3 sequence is CAWGLGLAGGEQFF. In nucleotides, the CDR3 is TGTGCCTGGGGCCTGGGACTAGCGGGAGGAGAGCAGTTCTTC.

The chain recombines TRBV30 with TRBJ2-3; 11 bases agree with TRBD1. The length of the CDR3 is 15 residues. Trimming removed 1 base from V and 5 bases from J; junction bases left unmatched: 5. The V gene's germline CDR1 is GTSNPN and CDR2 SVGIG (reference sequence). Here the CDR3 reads CAWSGGTGGGDTQYF. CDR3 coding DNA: TGTGCCTGGAGTGGAGGGACAGGGGGAGGAGATACGCAGTATTTT.

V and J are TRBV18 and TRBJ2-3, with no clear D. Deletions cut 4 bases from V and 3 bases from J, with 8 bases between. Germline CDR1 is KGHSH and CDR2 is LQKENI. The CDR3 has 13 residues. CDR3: CASSRPGTDTQYF. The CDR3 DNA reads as TGTGCCAGCTCACGACCGGGTACAGATACGCAGTATTTT. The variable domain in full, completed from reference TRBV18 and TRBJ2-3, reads NAGVMQNPRHLVRRRGQEARLRCSPMKGHSHVYWYRQLPEEGLKFMVYLQKENIIDESGMPKERFSAEFPKEGPSILRIQQVVRGDSAAYFCASSRPGTDTQYFGPGTRLTVL.

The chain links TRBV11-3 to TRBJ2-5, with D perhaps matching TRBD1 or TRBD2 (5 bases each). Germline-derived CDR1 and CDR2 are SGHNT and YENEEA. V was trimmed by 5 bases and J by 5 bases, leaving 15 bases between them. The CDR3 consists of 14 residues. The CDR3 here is CASSLGADGETQYF. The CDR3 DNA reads TGTGCCAGCAGCCTCGGGGCCGATGGGGAGACCCAGTACTTC.

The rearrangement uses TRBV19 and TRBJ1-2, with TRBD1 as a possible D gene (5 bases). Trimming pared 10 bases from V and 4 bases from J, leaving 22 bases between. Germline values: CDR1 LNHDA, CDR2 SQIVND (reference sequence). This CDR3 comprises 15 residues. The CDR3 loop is CATNPEGRLSYGYTF. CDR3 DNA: TGTGCCACCAACCCCGAGGGACGGCTGTCCTATGGCTACACCTTC.

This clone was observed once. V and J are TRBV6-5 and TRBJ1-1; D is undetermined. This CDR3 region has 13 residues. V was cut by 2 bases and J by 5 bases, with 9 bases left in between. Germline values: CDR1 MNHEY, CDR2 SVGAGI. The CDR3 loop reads CASSYGGVTEAFF. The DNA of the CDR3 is TGTGCCAGCAGTTACGGAGGTGTTACTGAAGCTTTCTTT.

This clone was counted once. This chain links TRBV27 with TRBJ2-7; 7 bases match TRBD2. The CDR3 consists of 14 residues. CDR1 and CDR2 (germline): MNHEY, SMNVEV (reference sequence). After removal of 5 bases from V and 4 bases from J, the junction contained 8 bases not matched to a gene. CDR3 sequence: CASSTLAETYEQYF. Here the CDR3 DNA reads TGTGCCAGCAGTACCCTAGCGGAGACATACGAGCAGTACTTC.

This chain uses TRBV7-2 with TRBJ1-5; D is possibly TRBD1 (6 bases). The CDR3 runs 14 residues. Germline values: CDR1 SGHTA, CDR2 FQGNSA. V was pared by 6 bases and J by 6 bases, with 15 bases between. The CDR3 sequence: CASSPTGLSQPQHF. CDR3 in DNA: TGTGCCAGCAGTCCTACAGGGCTGAGTCAGCCCCAGCATTTT.

CDR3 residues: CASSFPGTGYYEQYF. DNA for the CDR3: TGTGCCAGCAGCTTTCCGGGGACAGGATACTACGAGCAGTACTTC. The chain carries TRBV5-4 and TRBJ2-7; 8 bases agree with TRBD1. The trim removed 2 bases at V and 3 bases at J, leaving 7 bases unmatched. The germline CDR1 and CDR2 sequences are SGHNT and YYREEE (reference sequence). This CDR3 region has 15 residues.

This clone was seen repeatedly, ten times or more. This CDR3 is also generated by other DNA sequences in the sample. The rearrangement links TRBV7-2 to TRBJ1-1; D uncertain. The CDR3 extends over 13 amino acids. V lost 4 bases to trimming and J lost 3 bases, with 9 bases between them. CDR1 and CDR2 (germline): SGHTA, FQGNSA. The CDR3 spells CASSSGRDTEAFF. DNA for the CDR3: TGTGCCAGCAGCTCCGGCCGAGACACTGAAGCTTTCTTT.

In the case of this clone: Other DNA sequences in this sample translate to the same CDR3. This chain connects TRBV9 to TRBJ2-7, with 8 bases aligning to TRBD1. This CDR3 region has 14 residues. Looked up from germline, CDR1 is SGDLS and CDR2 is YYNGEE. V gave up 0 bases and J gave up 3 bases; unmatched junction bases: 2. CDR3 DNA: TGTGCCAGCAGCGTAGGGACAGGGAACTACGAGCAGTACTTC. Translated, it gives CASSVGTGNYEQYF.

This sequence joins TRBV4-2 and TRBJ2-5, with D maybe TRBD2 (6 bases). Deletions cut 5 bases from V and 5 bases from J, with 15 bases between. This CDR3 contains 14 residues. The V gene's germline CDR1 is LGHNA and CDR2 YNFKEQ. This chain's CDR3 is CASSSTGTLETQYF. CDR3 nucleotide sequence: TGTGCCAGCAGCTCGACCGGGACTTTGGAGACCCAGTACTTC.

This CDR3 reads CASSAGQNWFF. CDR3 in DNA: TGTGCCAGCAGTGCTGGACAGAATTGGTTTTTT. The rearrangement uses TRBV6-6 and TRBJ1-4, with a weak D call TRBD1 (6 bases). Per the germline V gene, CDR1 is MNHNY and CDR2 is SVGAGI (reference sequence). The germline V and J ends were trimmed by 5 bases and 16 bases, with 14 bases remaining between them. The CDR3 is made up of 11 amino acids.

The CDR3 is CSVGEALATYEQYF. CDR3 DNA: TGCAGCGTGGGGGAGGCACTAGCGACCTACGAGCAGTACTTC. This chain links TRBV29-1 with TRBJ2-7, with TRBD2 identical over 7 bases. The CDR3 spans 14 residues. After removal of 6 bases from V and 2 bases from J, the junction contained 10 bases not matched to a gene. Germline V gives CDR1 SQVTM, CDR2 ANQGSEA.

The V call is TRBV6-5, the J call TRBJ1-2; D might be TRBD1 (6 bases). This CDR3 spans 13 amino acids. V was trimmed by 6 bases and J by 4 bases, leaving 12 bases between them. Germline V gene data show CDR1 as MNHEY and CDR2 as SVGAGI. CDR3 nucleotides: TGTGCCAGCAGCCCCGGGGGGGCCTATGGCTACACCTTC. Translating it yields CASSPGGAYGYTF.